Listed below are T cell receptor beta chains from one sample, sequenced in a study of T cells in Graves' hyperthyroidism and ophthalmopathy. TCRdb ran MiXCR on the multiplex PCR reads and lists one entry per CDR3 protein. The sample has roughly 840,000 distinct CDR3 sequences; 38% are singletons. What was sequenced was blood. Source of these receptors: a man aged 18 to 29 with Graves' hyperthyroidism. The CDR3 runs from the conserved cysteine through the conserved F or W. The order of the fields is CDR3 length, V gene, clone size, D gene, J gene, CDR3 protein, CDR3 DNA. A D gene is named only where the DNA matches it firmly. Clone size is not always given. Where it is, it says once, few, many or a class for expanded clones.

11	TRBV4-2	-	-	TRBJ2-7	CASSQDIEQYF	TGTGCCAGCAGCCAAGATATAGAGCAGTACTTC
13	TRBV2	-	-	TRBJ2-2	CASSLLLNGELFF	TGTGCCAGCAGTTTACTCCTCAACGGGGAGCTGTTTTTT
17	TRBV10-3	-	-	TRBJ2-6	CAISATGPTSGANVLIF	TGTGCCATCAGCGCGACAGGCCCTACCTCTGGGGCCAACGTCCTGATTTTC
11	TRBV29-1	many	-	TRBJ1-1	CSVEDHTEAFF	TGCAGCGTGGAGGACCACACTGAAGCTTTCTTT
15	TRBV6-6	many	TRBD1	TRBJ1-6	CASSYLGQGNSPLHF	TGTGCCAGCAGTTACTTGGGACAGGGGAATTCACCCCTCCACTTT
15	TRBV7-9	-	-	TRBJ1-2	CASSISGGGATGYTF	TGTGCCAGCAGCATCAGCGGGGGAGGGGCGACCGGCTACACCTTC
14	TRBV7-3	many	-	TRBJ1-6	CASSLQGLNSPLHF	TGTGCCAGCAGCTTACAGGGGCTGAATTCACCCCTCCACTTT
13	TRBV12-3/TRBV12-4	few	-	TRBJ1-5	CASSFRANQPQHF	TGTGCCAGCAGTTTTAGGGCTAATCAGCCCCAGCATTTT
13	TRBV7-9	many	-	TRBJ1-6	CASSFWDRSPLHF	TGTGCCAGCAGCTTCTGGGATAGATCACCCCTCCACTTT
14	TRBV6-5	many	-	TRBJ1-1	CASSRGPMNTEAFF	TGTGCCAGCAGTCGGGGACCGATGAACACTGAAGCTTTCTTT
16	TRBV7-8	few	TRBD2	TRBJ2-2	CASSASGGKNTGELFF	TGTGCCAGCAGTGCAAGCGGGGGGAAGAACACCGGGGAGCTGTTTTTT
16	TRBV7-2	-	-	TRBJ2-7	CASSLVPALGGHEQYF	TGTGCCAGCAGCTTAGTCCCCGCTTTAGGAGGCCACGAGCAGTACTTC
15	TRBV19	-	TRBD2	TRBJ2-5	CASKDSGGPQETQYF	TGTGCCAGTAAGGATAGCGGGGGGCCCCAAGAGACCCAGTACTTC
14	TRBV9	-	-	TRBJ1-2	CASSQDGQQDGYTF	TGTGCCAGCAGCCAAGACGGGCAGCAGGATGGCTACACCTTC
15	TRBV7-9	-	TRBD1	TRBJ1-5	CASSPSGTGQQPQHF	TGTGCCAGCAGCCCCAGCGGGACAGGGCAACAGCCCCAGCATTTT
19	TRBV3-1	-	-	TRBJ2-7	CASADLREGCQGSYYEQYF	TGTGCCAGCGCGGACCTAAGAGAGGGATGCCAGGGAAGCTACTACGAGCAGTACTTC
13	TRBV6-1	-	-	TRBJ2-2	CASTEEGYGELFF	TGTGCCAGCACCGAAGAGGGGTACGGGGAGCTGTTTTTT
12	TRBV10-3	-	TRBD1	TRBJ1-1	CALTGRDTEAFF	TGTGCTTTGACAGGGAGGGACACTGAAGCTTTCTTT
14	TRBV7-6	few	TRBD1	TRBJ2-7	CASSLDTGEYEQYF	TGTGCCAGCAGCTTAGACACAGGGGAATACGAGCAGTACTTC
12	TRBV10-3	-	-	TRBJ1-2	CAISESTAGYTF	TGTGCCATCAGTGAGTCGACTGCTGGCTACACCTTC
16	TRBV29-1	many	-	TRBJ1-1	CSVGRGAGMMNTEAFF	TGCAGCGTTGGACGCGGGGCAGGGATGATGAACACTGAAGCTTTCTTT
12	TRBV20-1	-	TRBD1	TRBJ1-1	CSASGTVTEAFF	TGCAGTGCCTCCGGGACAGTCACTGAAGCTTTCTTT
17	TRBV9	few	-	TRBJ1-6	CASSGEGKSSYNSPLHF	TGTGCCAGCAGCGGAGAGGGCAAGAGCTCCTATAATTCACCCCTCCACTTT
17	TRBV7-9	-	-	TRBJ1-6	CASSIGHAGSYNSPLHF	TGTGCCAGTAGTATCGGGCATGCAGGCTCATATAATTCACCCCTCCACTTT
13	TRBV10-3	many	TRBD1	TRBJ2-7	CAILGQGTNEQYF	TGTGCCATCCTGGGACAGGGGACAAACGAGCAGTACTTC
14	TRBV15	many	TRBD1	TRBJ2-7	CATSSGQGSGEQYF	TGTGCCACCAGCAGCGGACAGGGATCGGGCGAGCAGTACTTC
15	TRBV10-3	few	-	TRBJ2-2	CAISELQLSTGELFF	TGTGCCATCAGTGAACTACAGCTGAGCACCGGGGAGCTGTTTTTT
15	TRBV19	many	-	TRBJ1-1	CASTPLGWSATEAFF	TGTGCCAGTACCCCTCTTGGGTGGAGTGCCACTGAAGCTTTCTTT
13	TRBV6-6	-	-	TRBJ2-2	CASSYTGGGELFF	TGTGCCAGCAGTTACACAGGCGGCGGGGAGCTGTTTTTT
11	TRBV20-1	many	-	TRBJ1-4	CSARRRGELFF	TGCAGTGCTAGGAGGAGGGGGGAACTGTTTTTT
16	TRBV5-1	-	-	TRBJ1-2	CASSLSRTDYIRGYTF	TGCGCCAGCAGCTTGTCCAGGACGGACTACATCAGAGGCTACACCTTC
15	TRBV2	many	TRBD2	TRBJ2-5	CASSSGLAGQETQYF	TGTGCCAGCAGTTCGGGACTAGCGGGGCAAGAGACCCAGTACTTC
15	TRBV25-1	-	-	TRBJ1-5	CASSARRDTNQPQHF	TGTGCCAGCAGTGCTAGAAGGGACACAAATCAGCCCCAGCATTTT
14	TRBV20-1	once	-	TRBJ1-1	CSASSRGMNTEAFF	TGCAGTGCTAGTTCGCGGGGGATGAACACTGAAGCTTTCTTT
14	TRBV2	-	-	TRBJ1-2	CASSESAAVYGYTF	TGTGCCAGCAGTGAATCAGCGGCCGTCTATGGCTACACCTTC
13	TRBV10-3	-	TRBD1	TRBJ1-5	CATGTGAYQPQHF	TGTGCCACCGGTACAGGGGCTTATCAGCCCCAGCATTTT
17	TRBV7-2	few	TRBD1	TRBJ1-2	CASSFDRDSVSRRGYTF	TGTGCCAGCAGCTTCGACCGGGACAGCGTTTCCCGGCGTGGCTACACCTTC
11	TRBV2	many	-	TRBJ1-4	CASSEEEKLFF	TGTGCCAGCAGCGAGGAGGAAAAACTGTTTTTT
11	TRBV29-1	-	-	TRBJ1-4	CSVEQGEKLFF	TGCAGCGTTGAACAGGGCGAAAAACTGTTTTTT